This T cell receptor beta chain is drawn from a study of shared clonotypes between healthy human individuals. Findings and limits, study-wide: Approximately 4.9% of naive CD4 clonotypes were shared across a few donors. The generation probabilities recorded for non-shared clonotypes fell below those of clonotypes shared by all four donors.

The repertoire was sequenced with immunoSEQ multiplex PCR; TCRdb's copy has only in-frame clones and lacks some. This table holds over a million clones, about 80% found once. The ends were cut back, 5 bases at V and 0 bases at J, with 13 bases in the middle. The CDR3 covers 15 residues. Germline CDR1 reads SGHTA; CDR2 reads FQGNSA. About this clone: The target antigen is unknown.

This receptor was obtained from a man aged 18 to 35 in good health. Some clones in this sample may be carry-over from other donors' samples. This chain links TRBV7-2 with TRBJ1-1, with a weak D call TRBD1 (5 bases). Sequenced material: memory CD4+ T cells from PBMCs. Stated subset: CD45RA-negative fraction. CDR3 protein: CASSSSRQMNTEAFF. For the CDR3, the DNA is TGTGCCAGCAGCAGTTCCCGACAGATGAACACTGAAGCTTTCTTT. Based on the CDR3 plus reference TRBV7-2 and TRBJ1-1, the full variable domain is GAGVSQSPSNKVTEKGKDVELRCDPISGHTALYWYRQSLGQGLEFLIYFQGNSAPDKSGLPSDRFSAERTGGSVSTLTIQRTQQEDSAVYLCASSSSRQMNTEAFFGQGTRLTVV.